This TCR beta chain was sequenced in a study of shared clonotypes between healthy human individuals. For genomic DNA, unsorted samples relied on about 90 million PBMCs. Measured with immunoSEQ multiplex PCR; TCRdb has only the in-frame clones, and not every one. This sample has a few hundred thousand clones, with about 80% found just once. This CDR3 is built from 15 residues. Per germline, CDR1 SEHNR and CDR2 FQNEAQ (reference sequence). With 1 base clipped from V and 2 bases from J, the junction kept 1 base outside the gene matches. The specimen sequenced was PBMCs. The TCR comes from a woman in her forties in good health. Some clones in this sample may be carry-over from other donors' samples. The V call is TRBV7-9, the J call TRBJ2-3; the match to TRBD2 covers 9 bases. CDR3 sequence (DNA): TGTGCCAGCAGCTTAGGACTAGCGGTCACAGATACGCAGTATTTT. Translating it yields CASSLGLAVTDTQYF.